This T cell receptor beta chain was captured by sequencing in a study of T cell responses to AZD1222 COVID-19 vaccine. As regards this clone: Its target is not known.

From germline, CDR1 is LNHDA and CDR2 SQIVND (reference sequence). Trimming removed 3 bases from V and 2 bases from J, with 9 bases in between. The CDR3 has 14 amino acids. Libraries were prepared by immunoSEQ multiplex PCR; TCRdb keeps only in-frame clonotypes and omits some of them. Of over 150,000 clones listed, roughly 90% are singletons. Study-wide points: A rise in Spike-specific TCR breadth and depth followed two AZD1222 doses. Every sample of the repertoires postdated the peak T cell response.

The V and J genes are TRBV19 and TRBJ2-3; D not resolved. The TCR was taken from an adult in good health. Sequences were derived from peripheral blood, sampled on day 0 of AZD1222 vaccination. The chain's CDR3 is CASSMTRITDTQYF. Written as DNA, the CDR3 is TGTGCCAGTAGTATGACCCGGATCACAGATACGCAGTATTTT.